The entry below gives a single T cell receptor (beta chain) sequence along with its context. Its target is unknown. The entry originates in a study of shared clonotypes between healthy human individuals. Assay: immunoSEQ multiplex PCR; the TCRdb copy retains only in-frame clones and omits some. The sample comprises approximately 620,000 clones, approximately 97% of which are singletons, and around 0.06% rests with the top ten. Study findings and constraints: Rarefaction curves obtained for sorted subsets showed sequencing incomplete despite large depth.

The TCR was taken from a woman under 40 in good health. Source material: naive CD4+ T cells sorted from blood. Subset indicated: CD45RA+ positively selected.

The CDR3 region has the DNA TGTGCCAGCAGTTGGGAGACAGGTTTCACTGAAGCTTTCTTT. Encoded protein: CASSWETGFTEAFF. This chain joins TRBV2 and TRBJ1-1; D possibly corresponds to TRBD1 (6 bases). V was trimmed by 5 bases and J by 4 bases, leaving 14 bases between them. This CDR3 has 14 amino acids. CDR1 SNHLY and CDR2 FYNNEI come from the germline V gene.